This T cell receptor beta chain was identified in a study of T cells in Graves' hyperthyroidism and ophthalmopathy. There are many counts of this clonotype. The CDR3 runs to 15 residues. Trimming removed 9 bases from V and 3 bases from J, with 18 bases in between. The germline V gene has CDR1 MDHEN and CDR2 SYDVKM. RNA transcripts were the template for amplifying TCR beta CDR3 regions. A set of HTBI primers served as the primers for a first-round RT-PCR of the TCR CDR3. TCRdb independently ran MiXCR on the multiplex PCR reads; one entry per CDR3 protein. The repertoire holds about 510,000 distinct CDR3 sequences, with around 15% as singletons.

The sample taken for sequencing was blood. The V and J genes are TRBV28 and TRBJ2-1, with D possibly matching TRBD2 (6 bases). The receptor comes from a woman aged 40 to 49 with Graves' hyperthyroidism. This CDR3 reads CASAGIGFLYNEQFF. The DNA of the CDR3 is TGTGCCAGTGCGGGGATAGGGTTCCTCTACAATGAGCAGTTCTTC.